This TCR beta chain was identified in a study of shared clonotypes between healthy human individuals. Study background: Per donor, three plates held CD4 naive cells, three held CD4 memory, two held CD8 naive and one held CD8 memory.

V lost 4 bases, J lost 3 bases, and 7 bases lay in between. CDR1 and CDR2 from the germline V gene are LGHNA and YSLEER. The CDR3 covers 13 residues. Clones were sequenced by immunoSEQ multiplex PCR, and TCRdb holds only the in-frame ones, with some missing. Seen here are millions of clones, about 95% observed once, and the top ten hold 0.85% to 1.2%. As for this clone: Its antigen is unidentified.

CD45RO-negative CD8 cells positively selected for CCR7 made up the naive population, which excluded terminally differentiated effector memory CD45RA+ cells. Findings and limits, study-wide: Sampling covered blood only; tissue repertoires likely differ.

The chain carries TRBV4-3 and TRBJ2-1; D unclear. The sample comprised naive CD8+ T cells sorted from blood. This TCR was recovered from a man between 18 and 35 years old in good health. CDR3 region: CASSLLVYNEQFF. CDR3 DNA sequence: TGCGCCAGCAGCCTCCTTGTCTACAATGAGCAGTTCTTC.